The 10 T cell receptor beta chains below all came from one sample that was sequenced in a study of T-cell reconstitution after alpha-beta-depleted transplantation in children. The TCRbeta library incorporated unique molecular identifiers. From the PCR reads, TCRdb called clonotypes with MiXCR, one entry per CDR3 protein. The sample has over 45,000 distinct CDR3 sequences, approximately 9.2% seen once. Sequencing used PBMCs, mostly from graft donor cells, obtained 60 days after TCRalphabeta/CD19-depleted stem cell transplant. Source of these receptors: a male patient between 2 and 9 years old who had a stem cell transplant for chronic granulomatous disease, so the T cells may come from the graft donor.

This clonotype was observed many times. For the CDR3, the DNA is TGTGCCACCAGTGATCCTCGTCCAGGTTCTACAGAGACCCAGTACTTC. This sequence encodes CATSDPRPGSTETQYF. The chain employs TRBV24-1 and TRBJ2-5, with D uncertain. The CDR3 runs to 16 residues. From germline, CDR1 is KGHDR and CDR2 SFDVKD. Trimming stripped 3 bases from V and 4 bases from J, with 17 bases between.

This clonotype was picked up a small number of times. This sequence joins TRBV7-4 and TRBJ1-5; D not certain. Deletions cut 4 bases from V and 1 base from J, with 5 bases between. From germline, CDR1 is SGHVT and CDR2 SQSDAQ. The CDR3 length is 13 residues. The CDR3 nucleotides read TGTGCCAGCAGCTCAGACAGCAATCAGCCCCAGCATTTT. This translates into CASSSDSNQPQHF. Filled out from reference TRBV7-4 and TRBJ1-5, the complete variable domain reads GAGVSQSPRYKVAKRGRDVALRCDSISGHVTLYWYRQTLGQGSEVLTYSQSDAQRDKSGRPSGRFSAERPERSVSTLKIQRTEQGDSAVYLCASSSDSNQPQHFGDGTRLSIL.

This clonotype was seen many times. This chain uses TRBV12-3 or TRBV12-4 with TRBJ2-7, with D uncertain. The CDR3 contains 15 residues. V lost 3 bases and J lost 2, with 14 bases in between. The CDR3 coding sequence is TGTGCCAGCAGTTTGGCCCCTGGTACCACCTACGAGCAGTACTTC. It codes for CASSLAPGTTYEQYF.

This clonotype was seen at least ten times. This rearrangement joins TRBV20-1 to TRBJ2-7; D might be TRBD2 (5 bases). CDR1 is DFQATT, CDR2 SNEGSKA, per germline (reference sequence). CDR3 size: 11 residues. V shed 3 bases and J shed 3 bases, with 6 bases lying between them. Here the CDR3 reads CSASGNYEQYF. The CDR3, as DNA: TGCAGTGCTAGCGGGAACTACGAGCAGTACTTC.

This clonotype showed up many times. The chain couples TRBV4-3 to TRBJ2-3, with 10 bases matching TRBD2. Germline values: CDR1 LGHNA, CDR2 YSLEER. The trim removed 4 bases at V and 4 bases at J, leaving 8 bases unmatched. The CDR3 has 16 residues. The CDR3 protein is CASSPLAGSGSDTQYF. CDR3 DNA sequence: TGCGCCAGCAGCCCACTAGCGGGATCGGGATCAGATACGCAGTATTTT.

In this sample, this clonotype turned up once. This chain joins TRBV11-2 and TRBJ2-3; maybe TRBD1 (6 bases). The CDR3 has 18 residues. V lost 5 bases and J 4 bases, leaving 25 bases between the germline ends. CDR1 is SGHAT, CDR2 FQNNGV, per germline. CDR3 sequence: CASSPRGHLWESSDTQYF. CDR3 nucleotide sequence: TGTGCCAGCAGCCCCAGGGGCCACTTGTGGGAGTCCTCAGATACGCAGTATTTT.

The chain is built from TRBV20-1 and TRBJ1-5; D remains ambiguous. The germline CDR1 and CDR2 sequences are DFQATT and SNEGSKA (reference sequence). The V and J ends lost 4 bases and 4 bases respectively, with 11 bases between them. This CDR3 spans 13 amino acids. In DNA form, the CDR3 reads TGCAGTGCTACCGGGTTGGGGAATCAGCCCCAGCATTTT. This codes for CSATGLGNQPQHF.

This clonotype was seen many times. The chain has TRBV12-3 or TRBV12-4 and TRBJ2-1; D possibly corresponds to TRBD2 (5 bases). V lost 4 bases, J lost 8 bases, and 18 bases lay in between. There are 15 residues in the CDR3. The CDR3 spells CASSSNSPGVDEQFF. The DNA of the CDR3 is TGTGCCAGCAGTTCAAACTCCCCCGGGGTGGATGAGCAGTTCTTC.

The chain has TRBV20-1 and TRBJ1-1; D gene ambiguous. CDR3 length equals 14 residues. V was pared by 2 bases and J by 1 base, with 11 bases between. The germline gives CDR1 DFQATT, CDR2 SNEGSKA (reference sequence). The CDR3 sequence is CSARRDQQNTEAFF. The CDR3 nucleotides are TGCAGTGCTAGACGGGATCAGCAGAACACTGAAGCTTTCTTT.

This clonotype was counted a few times. The rearrangement uses TRBV6-4 and TRBJ2-2; TRBD2 might be the D (6 bases). The CDR3 covers 15 residues. V was cut by 3 bases and J by 3 bases, with 11 bases left in between. Germline V CDR1 and CDR2: MRHNA, SNTAGT. The CDR3, as DNA: TGTGCCAGCAGTGATGATTCGGGGGACACCGGGGAGCTGTTTTTT. As protein: CASSDDSGDTGELFF.